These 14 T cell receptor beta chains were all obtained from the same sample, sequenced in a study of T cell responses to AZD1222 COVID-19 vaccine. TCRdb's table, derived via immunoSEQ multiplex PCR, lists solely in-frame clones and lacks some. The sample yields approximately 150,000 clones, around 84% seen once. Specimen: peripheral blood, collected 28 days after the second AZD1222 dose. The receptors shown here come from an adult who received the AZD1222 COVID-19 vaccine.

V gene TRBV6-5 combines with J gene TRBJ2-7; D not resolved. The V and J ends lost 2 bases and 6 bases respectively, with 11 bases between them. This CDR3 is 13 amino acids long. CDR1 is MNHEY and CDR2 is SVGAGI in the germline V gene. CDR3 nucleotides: TGTGCCAGCAGTTACGACCTCCAGGTCGAGCAGTACTTC. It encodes CASSYDLQVEQYF.

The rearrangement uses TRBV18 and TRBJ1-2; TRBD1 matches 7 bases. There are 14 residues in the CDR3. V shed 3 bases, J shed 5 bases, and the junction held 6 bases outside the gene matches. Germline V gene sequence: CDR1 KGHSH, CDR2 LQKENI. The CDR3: CASSPDREAYGYTF. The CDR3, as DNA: TGTGCCAGCTCACCCGACAGGGAGGCGTATGGCTACACCTTC.

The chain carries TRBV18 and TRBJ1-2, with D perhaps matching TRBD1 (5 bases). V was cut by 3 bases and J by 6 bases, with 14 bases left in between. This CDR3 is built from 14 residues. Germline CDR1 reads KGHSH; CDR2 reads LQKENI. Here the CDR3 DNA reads TGTGCCAGCTCACCTTCGCCGGGGACCGATGGCTACACCTTC. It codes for CASSPSPGTDGYTF.

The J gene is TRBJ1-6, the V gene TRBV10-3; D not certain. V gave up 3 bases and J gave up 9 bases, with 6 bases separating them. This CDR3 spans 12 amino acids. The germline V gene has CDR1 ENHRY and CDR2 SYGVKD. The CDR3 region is CAISDRASPLHF. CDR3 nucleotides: TGTGCCATCAGTGATAGGGCTTCACCCCTCCACTTT.

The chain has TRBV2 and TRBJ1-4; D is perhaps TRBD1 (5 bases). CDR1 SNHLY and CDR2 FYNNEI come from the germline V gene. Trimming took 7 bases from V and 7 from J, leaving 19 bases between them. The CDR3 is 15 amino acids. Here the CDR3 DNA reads TGTGCCAGCAAAGGTTTCCGCCAGGGAGGTGAAAAACTGTTTTTT. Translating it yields CASKGFRQGGEKLFF.

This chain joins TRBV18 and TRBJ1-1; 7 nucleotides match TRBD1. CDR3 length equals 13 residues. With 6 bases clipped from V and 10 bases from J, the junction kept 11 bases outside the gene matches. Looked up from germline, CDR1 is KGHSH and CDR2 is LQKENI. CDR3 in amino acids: CASSPEAGGAAFF. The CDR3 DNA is TGTGCCAGCTCCCCCGAGGCAGGGGGTGCAGCTTTCTTT. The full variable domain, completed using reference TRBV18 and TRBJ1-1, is NAGVMQNPRHLVRRRGQEARLRCSPMKGHSHVYWYRQLPEEGLKFMVYLQKENIIDESGMPKERFSAEFPKEGPSILRIQQVVRGDSAAYFCASSPEAGGAAFFGQGTRLTVV.

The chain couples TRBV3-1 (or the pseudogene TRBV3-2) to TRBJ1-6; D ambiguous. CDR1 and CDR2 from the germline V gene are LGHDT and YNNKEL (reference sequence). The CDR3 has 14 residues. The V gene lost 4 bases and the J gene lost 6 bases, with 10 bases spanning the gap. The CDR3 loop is CASSPGLSNSPLHF. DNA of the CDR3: TGTGCCAGCAGCCCGGGTCTCAGTAATTCACCCCTCCACTTT.

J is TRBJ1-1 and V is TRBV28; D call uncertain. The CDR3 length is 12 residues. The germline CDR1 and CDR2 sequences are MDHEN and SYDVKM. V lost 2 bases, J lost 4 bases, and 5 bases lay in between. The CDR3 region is CASSLVVTEAFF. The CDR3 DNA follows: TGTGCCAGCAGTTTAGTGGTCACTGAAGCTTTCTTT.

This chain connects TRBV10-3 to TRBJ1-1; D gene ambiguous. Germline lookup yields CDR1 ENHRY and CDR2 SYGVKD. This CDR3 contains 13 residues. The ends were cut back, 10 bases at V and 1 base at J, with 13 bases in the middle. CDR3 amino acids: CATSRPGNTEAFF. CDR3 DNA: TGTGCCACCTCCCGGCCCGGGAACACTGAAGCTTTCTTT.

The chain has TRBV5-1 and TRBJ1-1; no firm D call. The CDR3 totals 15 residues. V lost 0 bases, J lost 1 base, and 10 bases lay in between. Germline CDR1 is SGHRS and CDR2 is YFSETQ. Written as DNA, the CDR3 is TGCGCCAGCAGCTTGGGGACGGTTGGGAACACTGAAGCTTTCTTT. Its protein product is CASSLGTVGNTEAFF.

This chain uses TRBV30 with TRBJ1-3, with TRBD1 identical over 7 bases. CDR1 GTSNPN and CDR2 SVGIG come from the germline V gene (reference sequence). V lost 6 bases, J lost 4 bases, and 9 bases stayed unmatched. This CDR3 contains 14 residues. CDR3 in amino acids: CACDSGTVGNTIYF. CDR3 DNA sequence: TGTGCCTGCGACTCCGGGACAGTCGGAAACACCATATATTTT.

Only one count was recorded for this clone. CDR3 amino acids: CASSLGSSEKLFF. In DNA form, the CDR3 reads TGCGCCAGCAGCTTGGGAAGCAGCGAAAAACTGTTTTTT. The V gene is TRBV5-1, the J gene TRBJ1-4, with no clear D. The V end was cut by 0 bases, the J end by 8 bases, with 8 bases between. The length of the CDR3 is 13 residues. CDR1 SGHRS and CDR2 YFSETQ come from the germline V gene.

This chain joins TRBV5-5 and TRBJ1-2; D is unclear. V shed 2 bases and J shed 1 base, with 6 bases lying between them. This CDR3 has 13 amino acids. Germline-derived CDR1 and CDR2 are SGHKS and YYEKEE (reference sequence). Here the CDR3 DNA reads TGTGCCAGCAGCTTTGACAATAACTATGGCTACACCTTC. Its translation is CASSFDNNYGYTF.

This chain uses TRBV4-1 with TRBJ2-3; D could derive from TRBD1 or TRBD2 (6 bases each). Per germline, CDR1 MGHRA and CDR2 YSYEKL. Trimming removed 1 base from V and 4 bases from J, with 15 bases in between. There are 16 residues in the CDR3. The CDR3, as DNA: TGCGCCAGCAGCCAAGCGGGGGCTGATGGCGCAGATACGCAGTATTTT. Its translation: CASSQAGADGADTQYF.